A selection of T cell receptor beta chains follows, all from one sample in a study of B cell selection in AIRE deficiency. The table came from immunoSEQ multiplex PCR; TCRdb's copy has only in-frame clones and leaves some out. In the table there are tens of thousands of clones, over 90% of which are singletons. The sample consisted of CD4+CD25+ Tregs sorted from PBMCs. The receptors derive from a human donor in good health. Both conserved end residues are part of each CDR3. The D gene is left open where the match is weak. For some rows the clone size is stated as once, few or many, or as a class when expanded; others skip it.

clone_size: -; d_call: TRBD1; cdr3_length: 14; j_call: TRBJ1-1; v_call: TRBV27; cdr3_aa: CASSFLDRGTEAFF; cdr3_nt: TGTGCCAGCAGTTTCCTTGACAGGGGCACTGAAGCTTTCTTT
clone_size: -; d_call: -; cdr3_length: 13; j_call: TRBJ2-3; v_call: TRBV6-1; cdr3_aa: CASSGRGVDTQYF; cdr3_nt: TGTGCCAGCAGTGGCAGGGGCGTAGATACGCAGTATTTT
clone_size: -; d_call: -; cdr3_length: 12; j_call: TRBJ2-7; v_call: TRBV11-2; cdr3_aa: CASSLLSYEQYF; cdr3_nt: TGTGCCAGCAGCTTATTATCCTACGAGCAGTACTTC
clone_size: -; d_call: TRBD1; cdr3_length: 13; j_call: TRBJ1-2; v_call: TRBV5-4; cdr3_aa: CASSPVTGGGYTF; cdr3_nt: TGTGCCAGCAGCCCGGTCACAGGGGGCGGCTACACCTTC
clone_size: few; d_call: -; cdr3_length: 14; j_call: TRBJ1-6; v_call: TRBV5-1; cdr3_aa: CASSSTWGNSPLHF; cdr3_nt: TGCGCCAGCAGCTCGACGTGGGGGAATTCACCCCTCCACTTT
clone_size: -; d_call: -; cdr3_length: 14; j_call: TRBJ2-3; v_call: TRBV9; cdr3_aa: CASSVRGETDTQYF; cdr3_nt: TGTGCCAGCAGTGTTCGGGGAGAGACAGATACGCAGTATTTT
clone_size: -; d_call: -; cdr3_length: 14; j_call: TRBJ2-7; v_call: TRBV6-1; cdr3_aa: CASSRDRVSYEQYF; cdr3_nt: TGTGCCAGCAGCCGCGACAGAGTTTCCTACGAGCAGTACTTC
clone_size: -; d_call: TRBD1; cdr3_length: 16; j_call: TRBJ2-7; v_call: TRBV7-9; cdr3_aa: CASSLAGTGASYEQYF; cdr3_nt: TGTGCCAGCAGCTTAGCCGGGACAGGGGCGTCCTACGAGCAGTACTTC
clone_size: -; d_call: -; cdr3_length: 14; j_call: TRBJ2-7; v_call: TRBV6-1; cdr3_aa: CAIRLDPLPYEQYF; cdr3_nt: TGTGCCATCCGATTAGACCCGTTACCGTACGAGCAGTACTTC
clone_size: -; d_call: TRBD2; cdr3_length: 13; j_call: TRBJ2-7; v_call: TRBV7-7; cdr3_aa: CASSTLAGGEQYF; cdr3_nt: TGTGCCAGCAGCACCTTAGCGGGGGGCGAGCAGTACTTC
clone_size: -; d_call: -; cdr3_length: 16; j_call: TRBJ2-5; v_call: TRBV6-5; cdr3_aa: CASSYKRGPYQETQYF; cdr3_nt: TGTGCCAGCAGTTACAAAAGGGGTCCTTACCAAGAGACCCAGTACTTC
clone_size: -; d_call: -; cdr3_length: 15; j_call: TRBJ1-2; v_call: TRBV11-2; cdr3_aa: CASSRTDSTVYGYTF; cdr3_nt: TGTGCCAGCAGCCGTACGGACTCCACTGTCTATGGCTACACCTTC
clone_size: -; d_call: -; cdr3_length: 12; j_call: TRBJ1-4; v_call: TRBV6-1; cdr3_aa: CASQGINEKLFF; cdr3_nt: TGTGCCAGTCAGGGAATTAATGAAAAACTGTTTTTT
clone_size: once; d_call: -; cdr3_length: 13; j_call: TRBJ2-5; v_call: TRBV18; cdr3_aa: CASSPFFGETQYF; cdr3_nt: TGTGCCAGCTCACCTTTTTTTGGAGAGACCCAGTACTTC
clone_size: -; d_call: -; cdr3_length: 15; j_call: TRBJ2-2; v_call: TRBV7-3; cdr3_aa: CASSLTSGNTGELFF; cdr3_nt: TGTGCCAGCAGCTTAACTAGCGGGAACACCGGGGAGCTGTTTTTT
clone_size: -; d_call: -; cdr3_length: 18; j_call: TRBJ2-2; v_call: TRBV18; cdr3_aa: CASSTRGGSGWNTGELFF; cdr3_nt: TGTGCCAGCTCAACCAGAGGAGGAAGCGGGTGGAACACTGGGGAGCTGTTTTTT
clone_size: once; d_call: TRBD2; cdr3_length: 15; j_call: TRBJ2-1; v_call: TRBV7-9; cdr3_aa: CASSSGLALYNEQFF; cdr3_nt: TGTGCCAGCAGCTCGGGACTAGCACTCTACAATGAGCAGTTCTTC
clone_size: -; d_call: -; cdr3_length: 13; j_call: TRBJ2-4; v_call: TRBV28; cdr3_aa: CASSLSQVDIQYF; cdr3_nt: TGTGCCAGCAGTTTATCGCAGGTGGACATTCAGTACTTC
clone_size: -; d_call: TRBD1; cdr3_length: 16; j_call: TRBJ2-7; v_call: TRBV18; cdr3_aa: CASSPRGTGNGYEQYF; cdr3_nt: TGTGCCAGCTCACCGCGGGGGACAGGGAATGGCTACGAGCAGTACTTC
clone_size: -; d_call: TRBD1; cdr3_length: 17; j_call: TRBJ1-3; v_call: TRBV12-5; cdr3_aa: CASGLAAGTGGRNTIYF; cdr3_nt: TGTGCTAGTGGTTTGGCCGCCGGGACAGGGGGCCGAAACACCATATATTTT
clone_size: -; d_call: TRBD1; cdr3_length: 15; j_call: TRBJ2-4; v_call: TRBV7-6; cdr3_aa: CASSRYAGGESIQYF; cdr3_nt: TGTGCCAGCAGCCGATATGCAGGGGGCGAGTCCATTCAGTACTTC
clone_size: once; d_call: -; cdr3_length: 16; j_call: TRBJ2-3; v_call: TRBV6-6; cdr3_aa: CASSPILAGSADTQYF; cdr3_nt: TGTGCCAGCAGTCCGATTTTAGCAGGTTCAGCGGATACGCAGTATTTT
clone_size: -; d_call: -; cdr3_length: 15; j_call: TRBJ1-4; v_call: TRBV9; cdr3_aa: CASSVGIGRSEKLFF; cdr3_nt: TGTGCCAGCAGCGTAGGTATAGGGCGTAGTGAAAAACTGTTTTTT
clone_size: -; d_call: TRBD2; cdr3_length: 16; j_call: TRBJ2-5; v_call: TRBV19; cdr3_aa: CASLFTGTRFRETQYF; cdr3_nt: TGTGCCAGTCTATTTACCGGGACTAGGTTTCGCGAGACCCAGTACTTC
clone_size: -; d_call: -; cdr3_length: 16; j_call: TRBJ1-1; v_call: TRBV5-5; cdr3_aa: CASSLFEGVLDTEAFF; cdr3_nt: TGTGCCAGCAGCTTGTTTGAGGGGGTCCTGGACACTGAAGCTTTCTTT
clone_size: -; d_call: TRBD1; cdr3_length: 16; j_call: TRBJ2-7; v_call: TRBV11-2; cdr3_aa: CASSLLGTGDLYEQYF; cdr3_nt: TGTGCCAGCAGCTTACTCGGGACAGGGGACTTGTACGAGCAGTACTTC